The sequence of this T cell receptor beta chain was determined in a study of blood T cell repertoires in COVID-19. Study overall: The origin of the acute and convalescent COVID-19 samples was the United States, Italy and Spain. In each case, the material was cDNA or gDNA derived from T cells, B-cell-depleted T cells, or PBMCs.

Regarding this clone: Other nucleotide sequences from this sample produce the same CDR3.

As originally analysed: Amplification of reference gene primers provided the estimated nucleated cell counts. The assay was immunoSEQ multiplex PCR, and TCRdb's table has in-frame clones only and misses some. V, J and clone size were drawn from that table, and D and trimming were deduced from the DNA. Here the sample spans some 370,000 clones, 89% being singletons. This receptor was identified in a middle-aged man with acute or convalescent COVID-19. Specimen: peripheral blood.

The CDR3 region is CASSEGTGYNEQFF. The CDR3 DNA follows: TGTGCCAGCAGTGAAGGGACAGGCTACAATGAGCAGTTCTTC. The V call is TRBV2, the J call TRBJ2-1, with 7 bases identical to TRBD1. This CDR3 is 14 amino acids long. CDR1 and CDR2 from the germline V gene are SNHLY and FYNNEI. Germline trimming cut 1 base from V and 3 bases from J; bases unmatched to any gene: 0.